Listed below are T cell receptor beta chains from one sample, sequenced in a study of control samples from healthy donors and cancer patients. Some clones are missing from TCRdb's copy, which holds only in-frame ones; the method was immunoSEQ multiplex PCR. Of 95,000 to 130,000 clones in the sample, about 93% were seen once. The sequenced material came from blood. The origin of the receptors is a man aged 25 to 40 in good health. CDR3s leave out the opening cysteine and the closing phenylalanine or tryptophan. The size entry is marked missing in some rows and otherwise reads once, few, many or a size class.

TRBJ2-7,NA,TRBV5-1,ASSWDRSYEQY
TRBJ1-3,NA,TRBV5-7,ASSWGTEGNTIY
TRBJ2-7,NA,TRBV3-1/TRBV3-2,ASSRQTSGRYSYEQY
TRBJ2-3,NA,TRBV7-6,ASSLVVASTGVSTDTQY
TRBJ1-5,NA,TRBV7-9,ASAPGDNQPQH
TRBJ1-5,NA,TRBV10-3,AAAGDNSQPQH
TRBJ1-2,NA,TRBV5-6,ASSSGTGRYGYT
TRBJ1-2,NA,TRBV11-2,ASSFGQGAYYGYT
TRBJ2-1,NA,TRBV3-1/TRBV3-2,ASSQATHNEQF
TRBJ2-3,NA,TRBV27,ASSVDPHTDTQY
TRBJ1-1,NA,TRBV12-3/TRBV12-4,ASTETGGPEAF
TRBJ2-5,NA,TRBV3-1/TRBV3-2,ASSPSQEGVRWTQY
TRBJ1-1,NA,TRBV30,AWSSPPPEAF
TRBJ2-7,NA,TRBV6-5,ASSYSGGNEQY
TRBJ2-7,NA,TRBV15,ATSMDSLSYEQY
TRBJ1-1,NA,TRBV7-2,ASSFTGNTEAF
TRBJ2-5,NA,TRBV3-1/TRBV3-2,ASSQGVRGPGETQY
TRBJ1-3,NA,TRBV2,ASSEEGQTIY
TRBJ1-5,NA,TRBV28,ASSKGDSNQPQH
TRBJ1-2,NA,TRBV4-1,ASSQDTMGQGGGYT
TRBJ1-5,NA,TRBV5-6,ASSLGQGWGNQPQH
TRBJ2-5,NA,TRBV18,ASSFPSLPGGTQY
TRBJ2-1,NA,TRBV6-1,ASSEAPNNEQF
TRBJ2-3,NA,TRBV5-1,ASSYSSGGAMDTQY
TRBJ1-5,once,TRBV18,ASSPQASNQPQH
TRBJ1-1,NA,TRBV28,ASITGGITEAF
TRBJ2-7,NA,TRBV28,ASSPLIPGSSYEQY
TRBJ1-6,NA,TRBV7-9,ASSSDAKNSPLH
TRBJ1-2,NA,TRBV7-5,ARSSRSVRYGYT
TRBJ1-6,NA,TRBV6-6,ASSKSGPVQPLH
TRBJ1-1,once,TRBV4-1,ASSLRDRGPGTEAF
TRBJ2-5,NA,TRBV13,ASSSRLAGAETQY